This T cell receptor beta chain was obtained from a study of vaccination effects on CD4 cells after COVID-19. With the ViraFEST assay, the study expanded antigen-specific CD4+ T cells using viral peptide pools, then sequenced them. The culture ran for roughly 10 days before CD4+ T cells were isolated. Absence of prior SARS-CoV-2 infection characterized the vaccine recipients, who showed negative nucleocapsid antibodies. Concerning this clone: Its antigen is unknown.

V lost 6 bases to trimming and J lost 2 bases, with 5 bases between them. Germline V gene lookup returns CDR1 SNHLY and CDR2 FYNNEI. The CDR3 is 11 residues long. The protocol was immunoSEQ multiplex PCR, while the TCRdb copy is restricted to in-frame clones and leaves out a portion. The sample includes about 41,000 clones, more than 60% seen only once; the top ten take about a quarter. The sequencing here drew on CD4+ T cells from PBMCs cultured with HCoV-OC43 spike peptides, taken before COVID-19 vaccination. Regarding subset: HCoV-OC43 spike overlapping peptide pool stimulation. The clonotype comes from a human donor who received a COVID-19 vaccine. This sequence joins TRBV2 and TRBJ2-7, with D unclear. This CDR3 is CASSETYEQYF. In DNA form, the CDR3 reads TGTGCCAGCAGCGAGACCTACGAGCAGTACTTC.